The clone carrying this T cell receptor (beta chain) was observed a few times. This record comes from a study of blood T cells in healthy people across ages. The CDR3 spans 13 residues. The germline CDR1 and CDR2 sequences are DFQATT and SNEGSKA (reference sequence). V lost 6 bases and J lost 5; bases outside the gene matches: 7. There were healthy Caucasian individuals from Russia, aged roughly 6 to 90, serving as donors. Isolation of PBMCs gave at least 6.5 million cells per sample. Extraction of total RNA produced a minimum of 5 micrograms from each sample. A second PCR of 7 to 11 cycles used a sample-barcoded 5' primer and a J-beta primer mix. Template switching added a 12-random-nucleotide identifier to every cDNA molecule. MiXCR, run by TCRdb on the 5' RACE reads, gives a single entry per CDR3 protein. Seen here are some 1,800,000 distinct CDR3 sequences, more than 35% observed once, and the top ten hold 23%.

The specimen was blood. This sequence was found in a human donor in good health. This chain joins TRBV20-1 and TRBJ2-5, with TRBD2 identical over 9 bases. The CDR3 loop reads CSAGGGAAETQYF. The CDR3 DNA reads TGCAGTGCAGGCGGGGGGGCCGCGGAGACCCAGTACTTC.